This record concerns one T cell receptor (beta chain) sequence. The CDR3 has 18 residues. Between the trimmed V and J ends, which lost 5 bases and 5 bases, there was a span of 27 bases. Germline assignment: CDR1 SGHAT and CDR2 FQNNGV. This sample is part of a study of blood T cell repertoires in COVID-19. Study-level background: Sample material is recorded as cDNA or gDNA derived from T cells, B-cell-depleted T cells, or PBMCs.

As handled by the study authors: Estimated nucleated cell counts came from reference gene primer amplification. TCRdb keeps only in-frame clones here, not all; method: immunoSEQ multiplex PCR. V and J calls plus clone size are reproduced from that table; the DNA served to infer D and trimming. The sample lists 300,000 to 350,000 clones; roughly 87% were seen once. The TCR sequence derives from a woman younger than 35 who had recovered from COVID-19. Sequenced sample: PBMCs or T cells enriched from blood (not recorded which). This chain connects TRBV11-2 to TRBJ1-1; no clear D. CDR3 nucleotides: TGTGCCAGCAGCCAGTTAATAGTTGCCCGTCGAGGTGGGACTGAAGCTTTCTTT. Translating gives CASSQLIVARRGGTEAFF.